This TCR beta chain was observed in a study of T cells expressing NK-cell markers. About the study: It was from sorted CD3+CD56+NKG2C+, CD3+CD56+NKG2C- and CD3+CD56-NKG2C+ T cells that TCR beta repertoires came. General study results and limits: The study did not resolve the HCMV specificity of expanded NKG2C+ T cell clones. The leading position in the CD3+CD56-NKG2C+ fraction of a few donors also went to these clonotypes.

A remark on this clonotype: Its antigen is still unknown.

After re-calling the 5' RACE reads, TCRdb lists one entry per CDR3 protein, DNA absent. This sample contains 550,000 or so distinct CDR3 sequences. The germline V gene encodes CDR1 SEHNR and CDR2 FQNEAQ (reference sequence). The CDR3 runs to 15 residues. This sequence joins TRBV7-9 and TRBJ2-5; TCRdb names TRBD1, which stays unverified in the absence of DNA. The sequence was obtained from a man aged 18 to 35 in good health. Sequenced input: blood T cells: a sorted CD56 or NKG2C T cell subset, CD4+ or CD8+ T cells, or bulk PBMC T cells (not recorded which). CDR3 region: CASSFNGAGRETQYF.